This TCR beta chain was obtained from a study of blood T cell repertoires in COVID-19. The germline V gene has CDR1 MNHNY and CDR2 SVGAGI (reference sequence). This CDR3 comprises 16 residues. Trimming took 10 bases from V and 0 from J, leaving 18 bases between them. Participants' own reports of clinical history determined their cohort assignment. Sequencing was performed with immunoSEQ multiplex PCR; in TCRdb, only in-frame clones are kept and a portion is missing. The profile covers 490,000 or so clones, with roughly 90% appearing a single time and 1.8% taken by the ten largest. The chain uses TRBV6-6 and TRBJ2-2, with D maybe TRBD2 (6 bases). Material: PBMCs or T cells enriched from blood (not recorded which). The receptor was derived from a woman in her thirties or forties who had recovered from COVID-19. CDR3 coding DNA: TGTGCCACCTTGGACGGGACTTCCGCGAACACCGGGGAGCTGTTTTTT. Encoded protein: CATLDGTSANTGELFF.